A selection of T cell receptor beta chains follows, all from one sample in a study of human T cells and chemical hapten exposure. MiXCR, run by TCRdb on the RACE reads, gives a single entry per CDR3 protein. This sample has tens of thousands of distinct CDR3 sequences; roughly a tenth occur once, and the top ten carry 0.85% to 1.2%. The sequencing used whole blood, collected in connection with sensitization to the hapten diphenylcyclopropenone (DPC). These receptors were taken from a woman younger than 45 with alopecia areata. Some clones in this sample may be carry-over from other donors' samples. Each CDR3 is given without its conserved first and last residue. A D gene is named only where the DNA matches it firmly.

v_call: TRBV20-1; d_call: .; j_call: TRBJ2-7; cdr3_aa: SARKLAFGGDEQY
v_call: TRBV4-2; d_call: .; j_call: TRBJ2-6; cdr3_aa: ASSQDGTSGANVLT
v_call: TRBV3-1; d_call: .; j_call: TRBJ2-1; cdr3_aa: ASSQGGEVNEQF
v_call: TRBV6-2/TRBV6-3; d_call: .; j_call: TRBJ2-5; cdr3_aa: ASSFRQVGETQY
v_call: TRBV29-1; d_call: .; j_call: TRBJ1-2; cdr3_aa: SAASPFGYT
v_call: TRBV3-1; d_call: .; j_call: TRBJ1-1; cdr3_aa: ASSQNSAGIAEAF
v_call: TRBV28; d_call: .; j_call: TRBJ1-1; cdr3_aa: ASSPGLGNTEAF
v_call: TRBV19; d_call: TRBD2; j_call: TRBJ2-1; cdr3_aa: ASSPRMASGINEQF
v_call: TRBV20-1; d_call: TRBD2; j_call: TRBJ2-5; cdr3_aa: SAKVAGGPQETQY
v_call: TRBV7-6; d_call: .; j_call: TRBJ2-1; cdr3_aa: ASSPTGTYNEQF
v_call: TRBV28; d_call: .; j_call: TRBJ1-2; cdr3_aa: ASSHDRYGYT
v_call: TRBV5-4; d_call: TRBD2; j_call: TRBJ2-5; cdr3_aa: ASSQKKAGGKETQY
v_call: TRBV2; d_call: .; j_call: TRBJ2-7; cdr3_aa: ASRGLYYHSSYEQY
v_call: TRBV27; d_call: .; j_call: TRBJ2-1; cdr3_aa: ASSFVTTSSYNEQF
v_call: TRBV18; d_call: .; j_call: TRBJ2-1; cdr3_aa: ASSPAEGPMEQF
v_call: TRBV29-1; d_call: .; j_call: TRBJ2-5; cdr3_aa: SVDPSGQETQY
v_call: TRBV24-1; d_call: .; j_call: TRBJ2-1; cdr3_aa: ATSPGGLRSYNEQF
v_call: TRBV11-2; d_call: TRBD2; j_call: TRBJ2-1; cdr3_aa: ASSPTGGVNNEQF
v_call: TRBV20-1; d_call: TRBD2; j_call: TRBJ2-7; cdr3_aa: SARRRLAGRDEQY
v_call: TRBV3-1; d_call: .; j_call: TRBJ1-1; cdr3_aa: ASSLKSTRTLNTEAF
v_call: TRBV5-8; d_call: TRBD1; j_call: TRBJ1-5; cdr3_aa: ASRLGQGRQPQH
v_call: TRBV6-5; d_call: .; j_call: TRBJ1-5; cdr3_aa: ASSRTTGPGNQPQH
v_call: TRBV28; d_call: TRBD2; j_call: TRBJ2-1; cdr3_aa: ASSLTLAGGHNEQF
v_call: TRBV7-6; d_call: .; j_call: TRBJ2-1; cdr3_aa: ASSPDGDEQF
v_call: TRBV14; d_call: .; j_call: TRBJ1-1; cdr3_aa: ASSTTRNTEAF
v_call: TRBV11-2; d_call: TRBD1; j_call: TRBJ1-4; cdr3_aa: ASSYRTGGDRTKLF
v_call: TRBV18; d_call: TRBD1; j_call: TRBJ2-1; cdr3_aa: ASSRDRGTSDEQF
v_call: TRBV18; d_call: TRBD1; j_call: TRBJ1-5; cdr3_aa: ASSDRALDQPQH
v_call: TRBV29-1; d_call: .; j_call: TRBJ2-4; cdr3_aa: SVEPAPGLQY
v_call: TRBV2; d_call: .; j_call: TRBJ1-5; cdr3_aa: ASSGPTGSQPQH
v_call: TRBV10-3; d_call: TRBD1; j_call: TRBJ1-2; cdr3_aa: AISETGQPDYGYT
v_call: TRBV4-1; d_call: TRBD1; j_call: TRBJ2-3; cdr3_aa: ASSQYQGAEDTQY
v_call: TRBV10-3; d_call: TRBD1; j_call: TRBJ2-7; cdr3_aa: AISSDRAHEQY